One sample yielded the 13 T cell receptor beta chains listed below, sequenced in a study of cytomegalovirus exposure and HLA in healthy donors. The PCR employed 60 Vbeta primers together with 13 Jbeta primers. Profiling relied on immunoSEQ multiplex PCR, and the TCRdb table lists in-frame clones only, not all of them. The repertoire table contains around 140,000 clones. Material: PBMCs. These receptors were collected from a woman between 35 and 50 years old in good health and CMV-seronegative.

The chain links TRBV9 to TRBJ2-1, with 10 bases aligning to TRBD2. CDR3 size: 17 residues. CDR1 and CDR2 from the germline V gene are SGDLS and YYNGEE. Germline trimming cut 4 bases from V and 7 bases from J; bases unmatched to any gene: 14. This CDR3 is CASSHPGKRGGGNEQFF. The DNA of the CDR3 is TGTGCCAGCAGCCACCCTGGGAAGCGGGGGGGAGGAAATGAGCAGTTCTTC.

This chain connects TRBV28 to TRBJ2-7; D is possibly TRBD2 (6 bases). The CDR3 has 15 residues. V lost 2 bases and J 5 bases, leaving 16 bases between the germline ends. CDR1 and CDR2 from the germline V gene are MDHEN and SYDVKM. Written as DNA, the CDR3 is TGTGCCAGCAGTTTAACTCAGCGGGCCGTGGACGAGCAGTACTTC. Its protein product is CASSLTQRAVDEQYF.

The chain is built from TRBV10-3 and TRBJ1-2, with 8 nucleotides matching TRBD1. Trimming cost V 6 bases and J 6 bases; bases outside gene matches: 15. This CDR3 contains 16 residues. Germline assignment: CDR1 ENHRY and CDR2 SYGVKD. CDR3 DNA: TGTGCCATCAGCCGGACAGGGCCTTCTTCGGTTGATGGCTACACCTTC. Translated, it gives CAISRTGPSSVDGYTF.

The chain links TRBV2 to TRBJ1-5; 8 bases fit TRBD1. After removal of 8 bases from V and 2 bases from J, the junction contained 11 bases not matched to a gene. Germline lookup yields CDR1 SNHLY and CDR2 FYNNEI. CDR3 length equals 16 residues. CDR3 region: CASRFTGGFGNQPQHF. The CDR3 DNA is TGTGCCAGCCGATTCACAGGGGGATTCGGCAATCAGCCCCAGCATTTT.

This chain uses TRBV5-1 with TRBJ1-1; TRBD1 aligns across 7 bases. J was trimmed by 6 bases and V by 1 base; bases with no gene match: 3. The germline CDR1 and CDR2 sequences are SGHRS and YFSETQ. The CDR3 sequence is 13 residues long. The CDR3 is CASSLMTGPEAFF. In DNA, the CDR3 is TGCGCCAGCAGCTTGATGACAGGGCCTGAAGCTTTCTTT.

The genes are TRBV7-6 and TRBJ2-1, with 10 bases identical to TRBD2. V shed 5 bases and J 8 bases; nucleotides not matched to a gene: 9. This CDR3 is built from 15 residues. Germline V CDR1 and CDR2: SGHVS, FNYEAQ. The CDR3: CASSKERGGRDEQFF. The CDR3 DNA reads TGTGCCAGCAGCAAAGAGCGGGGGGGCCGCGATGAGCAGTTCTTC. The variable domain in full, completed from reference TRBV7-6 and TRBJ2-1, reads GAGVSQSPRYKVTKRGQDVALRCDPISGHVSLYWYRQALGQGPEFLTYFNYEAQQDKSGLPNDRFSAERPEGSISTLTIQRTEQRDSAMYRCASSKERGGRDEQFFGPGTRLTVL.

V and J are TRBV7-3 and TRBJ1-5; the D gene is possibly TRBD1 (5 bases). The CDR3 consists of 18 residues. CDR1 and CDR2 (germline): SGHTA, FQGTGA. V gave up 0 bases and J gave up 4 bases, with 19 bases separating them. The CDR3: CASSLTYPRGGTNQPQHF. The DNA of the CDR3 is TGTGCCAGCAGCTTAACGTATCCTCGGGGCGGGACGAATCAGCCCCAGCATTTT.

This chain connects TRBV27 to TRBJ1-2, with 8 bases aligning to TRBD1. With V trimmed by 0 bases and J by 6 bases, 12 bases remained unmatched. Germline CDR1 and CDR2: MNHEY and SMNVEV (reference sequence). The CDR3 consists of 17 residues. CDR3 residues: CASSLSLEDRVRDGYTF. Written as DNA, the CDR3 is TGTGCCAGCAGTTTATCACTTGAGGACAGGGTTCGAGATGGCTACACCTTC.

CDR3 protein: CASSTKNQVNTEAFF. CDR3 in DNA: TGTGCCAGCAGTACCAAGAACCAGGTGAACACTGAAGCTTTCTTT. The chain carries TRBV7-2 and TRBJ1-1; D unresolved. The V end lost 6 bases, the J end lost 0 bases, and 14 bases lay between the germline ends. Germline V gene lookup returns CDR1 SGHTA and CDR2 FQGNSA. The CDR3 is 15 amino acids.

The chain is built from TRBV6-4 and TRBJ2-3, with D unresolved. CDR1 is MRHNA and CDR2 is SNTAGT in the germline V gene. Trimming cost V 6 bases and J 0 bases, with 10 bases left between them. CDR3 size: 14 residues. The DNA of the CDR3 is TGTGCCAGCAGCCCACTCTCTAGCACAGATACGCAGTATTTT. Amino acids: CASSPLSSTDTQYF.

J is TRBJ2-5 and V is TRBV10-3, with 8 bases lining up with TRBD2. Losses at the gene ends were 7 bases for V and 2 bases for J; bases not matched to a gene: 3. Germline V CDR1 and CDR2: ENHRY, SYGVKD. The CDR3 runs to 13 residues. The CDR3 is CAINAGGQETQYF. DNA of the CDR3: TGTGCCATCAATGCGGGGGGTCAAGAGACCCAGTACTTC.

The chain joins TRBV10-2 to TRBJ2-7; D possibly corresponds to TRBD1 (5 bases). Trimming took off 6 bases at V and 0 bases at J, with 15 bases between the two ends. The CDR3 covers 15 residues. CDR1 WSHSY and CDR2 SAAADI come from the germline V gene. CDR3 DNA sequence: TGCGCCAGCAGGTCTGGGCAGGGTAACTCCTACGAGCAGTACGTC. This encodes CASRSGQGNSYEQYV.

The chain recombines TRBV7-9 with TRBJ2-7; D is perhaps TRBD1 (6 bases). This CDR3 contains 16 residues. Germline values: CDR1 SEHNR, CDR2 FQNEAQ (reference sequence). With 5 bases removed from V and 6 bases from J, the gap between germline ends came to 23 bases. CDR3 coding DNA: TGTGCCAGCAGCCCCATCCGTGGGGGCGCAAAAGGCGAGCAGTACTTC. It specifies CASSPIRGGAKGEQYF. Variable domain in full (rest from reference TRBV7-9 and TRBJ2-7): DTGVSQNPRHKITKRGQNVTFRCDPISEHNRLYWYRQTLGQGPEFLTYFQNEAQLEKSRLLSDRFSAERPKGSFSTLEIQRTEQGDSAMYLCASSPIRGGAKGEQYFGPGTRLTVT.